This T cell receptor (beta chain) was captured by sequencing in a study of CD8 T cells in Susac syndrome. Study-wide points: The study recognized that the number of individuals in its TCR sequencing and HLA analysis was relatively small.

As for this clonotype: What it recognizes is unknown.

TCR beta sequences were obtained from blood CD8+ and CD4+ T cells. Purification of the CD8+ and CD4+ T cells relied on negative isolation, and TEMRA cells underwent FACS enrichment. Germline V gene data show CDR1 as KGHSH and CDR2 as LQKENI. The CDR3 loop spans 14 amino acids. The V gene lost 3 bases and the J gene lost 2 bases, with 9 bases spanning the gap. Random hexamers were used to reverse transcribe the RNA input (roughly 0.5 to 1 ug). Across 54 Vbeta and 13 Jbeta, TCR beta CDR3 was amplified with immunoSEQ multiplex PCR. One entry per CDR3 protein results from TCRdb running MiXCR on the immunoSEQ multiplex PCR reads. The sample has 300,000 to 350,000 distinct CDR3 sequences; 92% are singletons.

The TCR originated in a human donor with multiple sclerosis. The sequenced sample was CD4+ T cells from PBMCs. This chain connects TRBV18 to TRBJ2-3, with D possibly matching TRBD2 (5 bases). CDR3 in DNA: TGTGCCAGCTCACCCGGACTTCCCACAGATACGCAGTATTTT. Its protein is CASSPGLPTDTQYF.